The clone carrying this TCR beta chain was recorded only once. TCRdb keeps only in-frame clones here, not all; method: immunoSEQ multiplex PCR. The sample includes 200,000 to 300,000 clones, about nine tenths of them seen just once. This sample is drawn from a study of blood T cell repertoires in COVID-19. The CDR3 extends over 13 amino acids. Germline CDR1 reads SGHAT; CDR2 reads FQNNGV. Trimming took off 4 bases at V and 3 bases at J, with 9 bases between the two ends. In Cohort 3, a recovered donor had either two negative PCRs, clearance, or symptom resolution. This clonotype was obtained from a man in his forties or fifties who had recovered from COVID-19. The V and J genes are TRBV11-2 and TRBJ1-1; perhaps TRBD1 as D (6 bases). The specimen sequenced was PBMCs or T cells enriched from blood (not recorded which). The CDR3 region is CASSYNRDTEAFF. Here the CDR3 DNA reads TGTGCCAGCAGCTACAACAGGGACACTGAAGCTTTCTTT.